The next 5 T cell receptor beta chains were all read from a single sample in a study of blood T cell repertoires in COVID-19. Sequenced by immunoSEQ multiplex PCR; TCRdb stores in-frame clones only, minus some. The sample yields approximately 250,000 clones, 88% seen once. The source material was peripheral blood. All receptors derive from a woman aged 70-85 years with COVID-19, enrolled during active disease.

This clone showed up just a few times. The J gene is TRBJ1-6, the V gene TRBV3-1 (or the pseudogene TRBV3-2); 7 nucleotides agree with TRBD1. Unmatched junction bases numbered 9, after V lost 2 bases and J lost 14 bases. Germline CDR1 is LGHDT and CDR2 is YNNKEL (reference sequence). The CDR3 covers 14 residues. The CDR3 nucleotides are TGTGCCAGCAGCCAAAGGACAGGAAGTGCATCCCTCCACTTT. This gives the protein CASSQRTGSASLHF.

The V gene is TRBV6-5, the J gene TRBJ1-5; D not resolved. The V and J ends lost 5 bases and 4 bases respectively, with 9 bases between them. The CDR3 spans 13 residues. Germline CDR1 and CDR2: MNHEY and SVGAGI. CDR3 protein: CASSPFVNQPQHF. DNA of the CDR3: TGTGCCAGCAGTCCCTTCGTTAATCAGCCCCAGCATTTT.

This chain connects TRBV19 to TRBJ2-5, with D hard to call. Looked up from germline, CDR1 is LNHDA and CDR2 is SQIVND (reference sequence). The V end was cut by 6 bases, the J end by 4 bases, with 12 bases between. This CDR3 is 13 amino acids long. The CDR3 DNA reads as TGTGCCAGTAGCCCTAATACGGGAGAGACCCAGTACTTC. Translation gives CASSPNTGETQYF.

This chain joins TRBV5-1 and TRBJ2-2, with a weak D call TRBD2 (6 bases). The CDR3 runs 14 residues. The germline gives CDR1 SGHRS, CDR2 YFSETQ. The ends were cut back, 6 bases at V and 3 bases at J, with 12 bases in the middle. CDR3 in amino acids: CASKGAGYTGELFF. The CDR3 nucleotides read TGCGCCAGCAAAGGAGCGGGCTACACCGGGGAGCTGTTTTTT.

The chain combines TRBV6-5 with TRBJ2-4, with TRBD1 matching 10 bases. Germline CDR1 and CDR2: MNHEY and SVGAGI. The CDR3 extends over 15 amino acids. V gave up 0 bases and J gave up 5 bases; unmatched junction bases: 1. The CDR3: CASSYSGQGENIQYF. CDR3 bases: TGTGCCAGCAGTTACTCAGGACAGGGGGAAAACATTCAGTACTTC.